This T cell receptor beta chain derives from a study of blood T cell repertoires in COVID-19. Study background: COVID-19 samples, acute and convalescent, were from the United States, Italy and Spain. Sources were T cells, B-cell-depleted T cells, or PBMCs; the material itself was cDNA or gDNA.

Original methodology: Quantification of nucleated cells was approximated via reference gene primer amplification. Only in-frame clones appear in the TCRdb table, and some are missing; sequencing was by immunoSEQ multiplex PCR. V, J and clone size are taken as reported in that table, and D and trimming were inferred from the DNA itself. The data hold 190,000 or so clones, with over 75% observed a single time. Sequencing used peripheral blood. The origin of this receptor is a woman aged 80 or older with active or convalescent COVID-19.

CDR3 sequence: CASSPQTGNYGYTF. CDR3 in DNA: TGTGCCAGCAGCCCCCAGACAGGGAACTATGGCTACACCTTC. The chain links TRBV7-2 to TRBJ1-2; TRBD1 agrees at 7 bases. CDR1 and CDR2 (germline): SGHTA, FQGNSA. The CDR3 runs to 14 residues. V lost 5 bases, J lost 2 bases, and 5 bases stayed unmatched.